This T cell receptor beta chain comes out of a study of T cell clones after liver transplantation. Study summary: Tolerant meant at least one year fully off immunosuppression without liver enzymes above twice normal. Study results and caveats: Donor-reactive sequences fell more than third party-reactive ones, suggesting partial deletion.

This clone was recorded once. Its matching antigen is unknown. This CDR3 is 15 amino acids long. Unmatched junction bases numbered 3, after V lost 5 bases and J lost 4 bases. The germline V gene has CDR1 MDHEN and CDR2 SYDVKM. Clones were sequenced by immunoSEQ multiplex PCR, and TCRdb holds only the in-frame ones, with some missing. Among around 6,100 clones listed, 81% were seen once. Specimen: CD8+ T cells from blood, collected before liver transplant. This TCR came from a human donor who received a liver transplant. The rearrangement joins TRBV28 to TRBJ2-1; 12 bases align to TRBD2. The CDR3: CASSPGLAGYNEQFF. DNA for the CDR3: TGTGCCAGCAGTCCCGGACTAGCGGGATACAATGAGCAGTTCTTC.